This T cell receptor (beta chain) derives from a study of low-dose radiotherapy and immunotherapy resistance in tumors. Alpha and beta chains were covered, as first-strand cDNA relied on TRAV- and TRBV-specific primers. TCRs were put through around 20 PCR cycles of amplification with Phusion. A constant-region primer and the V-primer adapter served as the primer pair. TCRdb reprocessed the reads via MiXCR and lists one record per CDR3 protein. Seen here are roughly 56,000 distinct CDR3 sequences, about 23% observed once, and the top ten hold 6.7%. Germline-derived CDR1 and CDR2 are SNHLY and FYNNEI. Deletions cut 7 bases from V and 0 bases from J, with 12 bases between. CDR3 length: 14 residues. The table lists this clonotype with many counts. The time point was: after trial treatment. Treatment described: LDRT plus nivolumab, ipilimumab, low-dose cyclophosphamide and aspirin (RACIN trial).

The chain joins TRBV2 to TRBJ1-2; D might be TRBD1 (6 bases). The source was PBMCs, collected after low-dose radiotherapy plus immunotherapy. The receptor was isolated from a male donor with prostate cancer. The CDR3 reads CASTRGGSNYGYTF. The CDR3 DNA reads TGTGCCAGCACTAGAGGGGGGTCTAACTATGGCTACACCTTC.